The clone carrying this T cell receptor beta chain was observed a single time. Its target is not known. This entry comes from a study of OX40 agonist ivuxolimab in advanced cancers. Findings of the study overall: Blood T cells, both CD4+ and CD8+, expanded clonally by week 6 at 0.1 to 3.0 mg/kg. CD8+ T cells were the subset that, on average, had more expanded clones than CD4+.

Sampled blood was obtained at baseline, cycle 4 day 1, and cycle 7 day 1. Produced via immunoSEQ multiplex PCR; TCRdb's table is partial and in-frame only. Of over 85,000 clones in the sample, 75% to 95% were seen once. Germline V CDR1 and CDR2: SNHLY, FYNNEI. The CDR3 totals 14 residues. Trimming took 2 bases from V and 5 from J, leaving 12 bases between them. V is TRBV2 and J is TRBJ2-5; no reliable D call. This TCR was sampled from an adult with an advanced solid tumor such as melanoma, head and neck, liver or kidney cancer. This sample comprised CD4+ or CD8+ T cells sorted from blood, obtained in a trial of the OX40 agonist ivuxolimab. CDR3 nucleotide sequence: TGTGCCAGCAGTGAATGGACGAAGAGGGAGACCCAGTACTTC. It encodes CASSEWTKRETQYF.